This paragraph reports one T cell receptor beta chain. This sample stems from a study of blood T cell repertoires in COVID-19. In the study overall: Italy, Spain and the United States were the sources of the convalescent and acute COVID-19 samples.

The germline V and J ends were trimmed by 4 bases and 2 bases, with 9 bases remaining between them. This CDR3 contains 13 residues. Authors' data handling: Cell counts per sample came from amplifying reference gene primers. Assay used: immunoSEQ multiplex PCR; TCRdb lists only in-frame clones, some missing. That table supplies the V and J calls and clone size; D and trimming were determined from the DNA. The table records 70,000 to 95,000 clones, roughly 80% of them present only once. The sequence was collected from a woman aged 55-69 years with acute or convalescent COVID-19. The sequenced sample consisted of peripheral blood. The chain uses TRBV12-3 or TRBV12-4 and TRBJ2-7; D ambiguous. CDR3 loop: CASSSRRPYEQYF. DNA of the CDR3: TGTGCCAGCAGTTCCAGGCGCCCCTACGAGCAGTACTTC.